The 5 T cell receptor beta chains below were found in one sample sequenced in a study of T cell repertoires in cytomegalovirus infection. TCRdb ran MiXCR on the reads and lists one entry per CDR3 protein. Of under 200,000 distinct CDR3 sequences listed, about 20% are singletons. No antigens are known for them. Material: CD8+ T cells from cultured PBMCs, obtained from culture after CMV antigen stimulation. These receptor sequences come from a human donor in good health (CMV status not recorded). Some clones in this sample may be carry-over from other donors' samples.

This clonotype was detected only a few times. This chain uses TRBV11-2 with TRBJ2-7, with 7 nucleotides matching TRBD1. This CDR3 contains 16 residues. Trimming took 4 bases from V and 1 from J; bases not matched to a gene: 10. CDR1 and CDR2 (germline): SGHAT, FQNNGV. The CDR3 protein is CASSSNGQVPSYEQYF. CDR3 bases: TGTGCCAGCAGCTCCAACGGACAGGTCCCATCCTACGAGCAGTACTTC.

This rearrangement joins TRBV6-5 to TRBJ2-5; 14 nucleotides agree with TRBD2. Germline V gene lookup returns CDR1 MNHEY and CDR2 SVGAGI. CDR3 size: 17 residues. With V trimmed by 4 bases and J by 1 base, 5 bases remained unmatched. CDR3 protein: CASSLGLAGGSQETQYF. In DNA, the CDR3 is TGTGCCAGCAGTTTAGGACTAGCGGGGGGAAGCCAAGAGACCCAGTACTTC.

This clonotype was observed a few times. The rearrangement links TRBV4-3 to TRBJ1-3; a possible D gene is TRBD1 (6 bases). The germline CDR1 and CDR2 sequences are LGHNA and YSLEER. V lost 0 bases and J 0 bases, leaving 9 bases between the germline ends. The CDR3 runs to 16 residues. CDR3 amino acids: CASSQETGVSGNTIYF. The CDR3 nucleotides are TGCGCCAGCAGCCAAGAGACAGGAGTCTCTGGAAACACCATATATTTT.

This clonotype was observed a few times. Germline and junction disagree at one end, which may indicate a read error. The J gene is TRBJ2-3, the V gene TRBV4-1; D not resolved. The CDR3 runs to 15 residues. The germline V gene encodes CDR1 MGHRA and CDR2 YSYEKL. CDR3 sequence: CASSQQLESTDTQYF. In DNA, the CDR3 is TGTGCCAGCAGCCAGCAGCTAGAAAGCACAGATACGCAGTATTTT.

This clonotype was detected only once. A read error may account for a junction end that differs from germline. The CDR3 loop reads CASSLGDSWERYF. As DNA, the CDR3 is TGTGCCAGCAGCTTGGGGGACTCCTGGGAGCGGTACTTC. The chain links TRBV5-6 to TRBJ2-7; D might be TRBD2 (6 bases). Per germline, CDR1 SGHDT and CDR2 YYEEEE. The CDR3 contains 13 residues.